These 18 T cell receptor beta chains share one sample of origin, sequenced in a study of blood T cell repertoires in COVID-19 (TCRdb year 2020). The method behind the library was the immunoSEQ multiplex PCR assay. TCRdb mirrors the immuneACCESS table, restricted to in-frame sequences. Some clones are absent from its copies; in checked studies, under half trace to an unresolved V gene, and the reason for the others is unknown. The sample profile shows roughly 100,000 clones; nearly 85% of them were found once. Over 10% of the sample is in the top ten clones. What was sequenced was peripheral blood. These TCRs come from a human donor in a cohort sampled during active or convalescent COVID-19.

This clone was counted only a few times. One junction end does not reproduce the germline sequence, and a read error may be involved. The chain is built from TRBV6-1 and TRBJ2-7; the match to TRBD1 covers 7 bases. The CDR3 length is 12 residues. Germline assignment: CDR1 MNHNS and CDR2 SASEGT. CDR3 region: CASSEAEGGRDF. CDR3 bases: TGTGCCAGCAGTGAAGCTGAAGGGGGCAGGGACTTC.

V is TRBV2 and J is TRBJ2-1, with D maybe TRBD2 (5 bases). The germline V gene encodes CDR1 SNHLY and CDR2 FYNNEI. The CDR3 loop spans 13 amino acids. V was clipped by 4 bases and J by 2 bases, with 6 bases between them. CDR3 nucleotides: TGTGCCAGCAGTGTGGGAGCCTACAATGAGCAGTTCTTC. This gives the protein CASSVGAYNEQFF.

The V call is TRBV2, the J call TRBJ2-7, with 7 bases fitting TRBD1. Trimming removed 2 bases from V and 0 bases from J; junction bases left unmatched: 4. There are 15 residues in the CDR3. Germline assignment: CDR1 SNHLY and CDR2 FYNNEI. Here the CDR3 reads CASSEQGVSSYEQYF. The CDR3 nucleotides are TGTGCCAGCAGTGAACAGGGGGTAAGCTCCTACGAGCAGTACTTC.

This chain joins TRBV24-1 and TRBJ1-2; D unresolved. V was trimmed by 4 bases and J by 5 bases, leaving 13 bases between them. The CDR3 covers 14 residues. The germline V gene has CDR1 KGHDR and CDR2 SFDVKD. CDR3 protein: CATSEATLPYGYTF. CDR3 coding DNA: TGTGCCACCAGTGAAGCGACCTTACCTTATGGCTACACCTTC.

The chain is built from TRBV7-2 and TRBJ2-5; maybe TRBD2 (5 bases). The CDR3 totals 17 residues. V gave up 1 base and J gave up 5 bases, with 20 bases separating them. CDR1 and CDR2 (germline): SGHTA, FQGNSA. This chain's CDR3 is CASSLGSLAAFRETQYF. The DNA for the CDR3 is TGTGCCAGCAGCTTAGGAAGTCTAGCAGCCTTCCGTGAGACCCAGTACTTC. Using reference TRBV7-2 and TRBJ2-5 for the parts outside the CDR3, the full variable domain is GAGVSQSPSNKVTEKGKDVELRCDPISGHTALYWYRQSLGQGLEFLIYFQGNSAPDKSGLPSDRFSAERTGGSVSTLTIQRTQQEDSAVYLCASSLGSLAAFRETQYFGPGTRLLVL.

The V and J genes are TRBV11-2 and TRBJ1-3; D is ambiguous. V lost 1 base and J 2 bases, leaving 15 bases between the germline ends. Per the germline V gene, CDR1 is SGHAT and CDR2 is FQNNGV. This CDR3 region has 17 residues. This CDR3 reads CASSLGRSGAAGNTIYF. The CDR3 nucleotides read TGTGCCAGCAGCTTAGGTCGGTCCGGAGCAGCTGGAAACACCATATATTTT.

The chain joins TRBV7-3 to TRBJ2-1; 9 nucleotides match TRBD2. CDR1 is SGHTA, CDR2 FQGTGA, per germline. This CDR3 has 13 amino acids. Trimming at V came to 5 bases and at J to 10 bases, leaving 6 bases not matched to a gene. In DNA form, the CDR3 reads TGTGCCAGCAGCCCCGCGGGGGGGGTGGAGCAGTTCTTC. Amino acid sequence: CASSPAGGVEQFF.

This clone showed up just a few times. The chain carries TRBV4-3 and TRBJ1-3, with a possible D match to TRBD1 (5 bases). Trimming removed 1 base from V and 0 bases from J, with 7 bases in between. This CDR3 contains 15 residues. Germline CDR1 is LGHNA and CDR2 is YSLEER. The CDR3 sequence is CASSQAQGSGNTIYF. CDR3 nucleotides: TGCGCCAGCAGCCAAGCTCAGGGCTCTGGAAACACCATATATTTT.

This clone was observed a single time. The rearrangement links TRBV5-1 to TRBJ2-3; D not certain. The CDR3 is made up of 12 amino acids. Per the germline V gene, CDR1 is SGHRS and CDR2 is YFSETQ. Trimming shortened V by 5 bases and J by 2 bases, and 6 bases separated the two germline ends. The CDR3 DNA follows: TGCGCCAGCAGATACAACACAGATACGCAGTATTTT. Translation gives CASRYNTDTQYF.

Here the CDR3 DNA reads TGCGCCAGCAGCCAAGCGGGGGGGATATCACCCCTCCACTTT. Protein sequence: CASSQAGGISPLHF. V usage is TRBV4-1 and J usage is TRBJ1-6; TRBD1 is a possible D gene (5 bases). With 1 base removed from V and 10 bases from J, the gap between germline ends came to 11 bases. This CDR3 is built from 14 residues. CDR1 is MGHRA and CDR2 is YSYEKL in the germline V gene.

The chain employs TRBV7-9 and TRBJ1-2; D perhaps matches TRBD1 (5 bases). V lost 11 bases and J lost 5, with 30 bases in between. CDR1 and CDR2 from the germline V gene are SEHNR and FQNEAQ (reference sequence). CDR3 size: 17 residues. The chain's CDR3 is CALGTDLSSGRGYGYTF. The CDR3 DNA sequence: TGTGCCCTAGGCACAGACCTTTCGTCAGGGAGGGGATATGGCTACACCTTC.

This rearrangement joins TRBV7-9 to TRBJ1-2; a weak D match, TRBD1 (5 bases). With 3 bases removed from V and 8 bases from J, the gap between germline ends came to 13 bases. Germline V lookup: CDR1 SEHNR, CDR2 FQNEAQ (reference sequence). This CDR3 has 13 residues. CDR3 residues: CASSFGGAGGYTF. The CDR3 coding sequence is TGTGCCAGCAGCTTTGGTGGGGCCGGGGGCTACACCTTC.

The chain employs TRBV4-3 and TRBJ2-5; TRBD2 aligns across 9 bases. Germline values: CDR1 LGHNA, CDR2 YSLEER. With 2 bases clipped from V and 2 bases from J, the junction kept 9 bases outside the gene matches. The CDR3 is 17 amino acids. CDR3: CASSQLGSGGLQETQYF. The CDR3 nucleotides are TGCGCCAGCAGCCAATTAGGAAGCGGGGGGCTTCAAGAGACCCAGTACTTC.

The chain recombines TRBV10-2 with TRBJ2-3; possible D gene TRBD2, 5 bases. The germline V gene encodes CDR1 WSHSY and CDR2 SAAADI. Between the trimmed V and J ends, which lost 10 bases and 0 bases, there was a span of 17 bases. This CDR3 region has 15 residues. The CDR3: CATLTSSPSTDTQYF. The CDR3 nucleotides read TGCGCCACCCTAACTTCTAGCCCTAGCACAGATACGCAGTATTTT.

The sample holds a few counts of this clone. The V gene is TRBV5-1, the J gene TRBJ2-1; 12 bases match TRBD2. Trimming at V came to 3 bases and at J to 7 bases, leaving 8 bases not matched to a gene. The germline gives CDR1 SGHRS, CDR2 YFSETQ. This CDR3 comprises 16 residues. CDR3 sequence: CASSYRLAGDSNEQFF. The DNA for the CDR3 is TGCGCCAGCAGCTACCGACTAGCGGGGGATTCGAATGAGCAGTTCTTC. The whole variable domain, remainder taken from reference TRBV5-1 and TRBJ2-1, is KAGVTQTPRYLIKTRGQQVTLSCSPISGHRSVSWYQQTPGQGLQFLFEYFSETQRNKGNFPGRFSGRQFSNSRSEMNVSTLELGDSALYLCASSYRLAGDSNEQFFGPGTRLTVL.

The chain couples TRBV7-2 to TRBJ2-3; TRBD2 matches 15 bases. The length of the CDR3 is 16 residues. Per germline, CDR1 SGHTA and CDR2 FQGNSA. V was pared by 5 bases and J by 5 bases, with 5 bases of the junction left unmatched. The CDR3 loop reads CASSTGLAGGLDTQYF. The CDR3, as DNA: TGTGCCAGCAGCACCGGACTAGCGGGGGGGCTAGATACGCAGTATTTT.

This clone came up once. The chain employs TRBV5-1 and TRBJ1-1; 10 bases map to TRBD1. The CDR3 runs 15 residues. V was pared by 5 bases and J by 5 bases, with 9 bases of the junction left unmatched. CDR1 and CDR2 from the germline V gene are SGHRS and YFSETQ. CDR3 DNA: TGCGCCAGCAGGCGGGACAGGGGCGAAGGGACTGAAGCTTTCTTT. It translates to CASRRDRGEGTEAFF.

The chain links TRBV7-8 to TRBJ2-3, with 10 bases identical to TRBD2. After removal of 3 bases from V and 6 bases from J, the junction contained 3 bases not matched to a gene. The CDR3 runs 14 residues. Per the germline V gene, CDR1 is SGHVS and CDR2 is FQNEAQ. Written as DNA, the CDR3 is TGTGCCAGCAGCTTGAGCGGGGGGGGCGATACGCAGTATTTT. Its translation is CASSLSGGGDTQYF.